The 7 T cell receptor beta chains below were found in one sample sequenced in a study of response to subunit inactivated influenza vaccine. TCRdb redid the calling of the RT-PCR reads with MiXCR, one entry per CDR3 protein. The repertoire has 530,000 or so distinct CDR3 sequences, around 25% of them found once; the top ten carry over 1.5%. Specimen: CD4+ T cells sorted from PBMCs, collected less than 6 days after vaccination. The receptor set was obtained from a man over 45 who received an inactivated influenza vaccine.

The sample holds a few counts of this clonotype. The chain is built from TRBV12-3 or TRBV12-4 and TRBJ2-3; a weak D match, TRBD1 (5 bases). The V gene lost 5 bases and the J gene lost 6 bases, with 18 bases spanning the gap. The CDR3 has 15 amino acids. CDR3 sequence: CASSPMTVPMDTQYF. The CDR3 DNA reads as TGTGCCAGCAGTCCTATGACAGTCCCAATGGATACGCAGTATTTT.

The table lists this clonotype with many counts. V gene TRBV12-3 or TRBV12-4 combines with J gene TRBJ2-3; maybe TRBD1 (6 bases). CDR3 size: 14 residues. The V end was cut by 3 bases, the J end by 4 bases, with 11 bases between. CDR3 sequence reads: CASSFFGGADTQYF. The DNA for the CDR3 is TGTGCCAGCAGTTTTTTTGGGGGCGCAGATACGCAGTATTTT.

V gene TRBV20-1 combines with J gene TRBJ1-5; unclear D gene. CDR1 is DFQATT, CDR2 SNEGSKA, per germline (reference sequence). The CDR3 totals 12 residues. V was cut by 5 bases and J by 4 bases, with 9 bases left in between. Written as DNA, the CDR3 is TGCAGTGCTGGACGGACGAATCAGCCCCAGCATTTT. Its translation: CSAGRTNQPQHF.

The chain couples TRBV12-3 or TRBV12-4 to TRBJ2-5; 8 bases match TRBD2. Trimming took 2 bases from V and 4 from J; bases not matched to a gene: 3. CDR3 length: 14 amino acids. In DNA, the CDR3 is TGTGCCAGCAGTTTATCAACTAGCGGAGAGACCCAGTACTTC. Its translation: CASSLSTSGETQYF.

This clonotype turned up a few times. This chain uses TRBV5-1 with TRBJ1-1; D gene ambiguous. Germline V gene data show CDR1 as SGHRS and CDR2 as YFSETQ. V was clipped by 2 bases and J by 7 bases, with 12 bases between them. The CDR3 length is 13 residues. The CDR3 here is CASSLRTAYEAFF. In DNA, the CDR3 is TGCGCCAGCAGCTTACGAACAGCTTATGAAGCTTTCTTT.

In its sample, this clonotype was seen many times. This sequence joins TRBV5-1 and TRBJ2-7; no definite D call. Per germline, CDR1 SGHRS and CDR2 YFSETQ. V was trimmed by 0 bases and J by 0 bases, leaving 4 bases between them. The CDR3 consists of 13 residues. CDR3 DNA sequence: TGCGCCAGCAGCTTGGACAACTCCTACGAGCAGTACTTC. This sequence encodes CASSLDNSYEQYF.

The CDR3 is CAISGNSGANVLTF. In DNA, the CDR3 is TGTGCCATCAGTGGAAACTCTGGGGCCAACGTCCTGACTTTC. J is TRBJ2-6 and V is TRBV10-3; D remains ambiguous. V gave up 4 bases and J gave up 0 bases, with 4 bases separating them. CDR1 and CDR2 from the germline V gene are ENHRY and SYGVKD. The CDR3 is made up of 14 amino acids.